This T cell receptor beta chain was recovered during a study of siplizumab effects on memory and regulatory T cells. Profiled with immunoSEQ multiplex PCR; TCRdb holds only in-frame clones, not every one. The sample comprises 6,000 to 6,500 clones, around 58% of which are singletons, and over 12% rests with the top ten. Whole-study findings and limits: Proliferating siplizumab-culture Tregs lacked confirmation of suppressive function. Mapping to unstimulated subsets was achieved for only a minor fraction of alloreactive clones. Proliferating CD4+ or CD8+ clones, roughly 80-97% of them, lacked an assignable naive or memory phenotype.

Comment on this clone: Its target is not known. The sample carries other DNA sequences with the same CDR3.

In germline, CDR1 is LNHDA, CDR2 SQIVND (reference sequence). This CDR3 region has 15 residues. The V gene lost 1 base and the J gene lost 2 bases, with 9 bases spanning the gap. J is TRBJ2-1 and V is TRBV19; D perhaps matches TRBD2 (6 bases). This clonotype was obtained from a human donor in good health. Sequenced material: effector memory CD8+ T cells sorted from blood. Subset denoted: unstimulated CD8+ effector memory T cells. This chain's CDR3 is CASSIGGTAYNEQFF. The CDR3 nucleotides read TGTGCCAGTAGTATAGGCGGGACCGCCTACAATGAGCAGTTCTTC. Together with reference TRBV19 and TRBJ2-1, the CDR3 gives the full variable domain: DGGITQSPKYLFRKEGQNVTLSCEQNLNHDAMYWYRQDPGQGLRLIYYSQIVNDFQKGDIAEGYSVSREKKESFPLTVTSAQKNPTAFYLCASSIGGTAYNEQFFGPGTRLTVL.